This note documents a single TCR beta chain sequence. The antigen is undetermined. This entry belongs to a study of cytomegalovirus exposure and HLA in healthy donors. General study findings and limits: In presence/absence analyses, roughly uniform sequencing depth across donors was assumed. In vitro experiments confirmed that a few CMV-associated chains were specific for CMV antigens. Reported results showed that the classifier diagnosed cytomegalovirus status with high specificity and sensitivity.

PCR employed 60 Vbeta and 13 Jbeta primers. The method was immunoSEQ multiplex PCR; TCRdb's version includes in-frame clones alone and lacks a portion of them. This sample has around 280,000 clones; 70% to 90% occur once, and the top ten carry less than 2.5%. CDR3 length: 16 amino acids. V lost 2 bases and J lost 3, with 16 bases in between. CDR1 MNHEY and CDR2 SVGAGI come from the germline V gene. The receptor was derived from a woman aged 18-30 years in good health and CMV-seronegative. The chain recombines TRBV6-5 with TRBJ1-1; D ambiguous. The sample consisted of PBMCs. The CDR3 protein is CASSYTADGDDTEAFF. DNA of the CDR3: TGTGCCAGCAGTTACACTGCCGATGGTGATGACACTGAAGCTTTCTTT.